The sequence of this T cell receptor (beta chain) was determined in a study of T-cell reconstitution after alpha-beta-depleted transplantation in children. Unique molecular identifiers tagged the TCRbeta library. TCRdb called the PCR reads again in MiXCR, with one record for every CDR3 protein. This table holds hundreds of thousands of distinct CDR3 sequences, roughly 9% found once. This TCR came from a human donor who donated a stem cell graft to a child with acute lymphoblastic leukemia. The sample was PBMCs from the stem cell graft donor, taken from the stem cell graft.

DNA for the CDR3: TGTGCCAGCAGCAACAGAGACTATGGCTACACCTTC. As protein: CASSNRDYGYTF. The rearrangement links TRBV7-2 to TRBJ1-2; D is uncertain. CDR1 is SGHTA, CDR2 FQGNSA, per germline. The CDR3 loop spans 12 amino acids. Trimming removed 5 bases from V and 3 bases from J, with 7 bases in between.